A selection of T cell receptor beta chains follows, all from one sample in a study of cytomegalovirus exposure and HLA in healthy donors. The method was immunoSEQ multiplex PCR; TCRdb's version includes in-frame clones alone and lacks a portion of them. This table holds roughly 120,000 clones. Sequenced material: PBMCs. Receptors were obtained from a man aged 40-49 years in good health and CMV-seronegative. The CDR3 runs from the conserved cysteine through the conserved F or W. The D gene is left open where the match is weak.

v_call: TRBV27
d_call: TRBD1
j_call: TRBJ2-7
cdr3_nt: TGTGCCAGCAGTCCCAGACAGGGTACCTACGAGCAGTACTTC
cdr3_aa: CASSPRQGTYEQYF

v_call: TRBV7-2
d_call: TRBD2
j_call: TRBJ2-1
cdr3_nt: TGTGCCAGCAGCTTAAGGTTTGTGCCTAGCGGGATAAACAATGAGCAGTTCTTC
cdr3_aa: CASSLRFVPSGINNEQFF

v_call: TRBV5-4
d_call: .
j_call: TRBJ2-3
cdr3_nt: TGTGCCAGCAGAGCACAGGGTTCAGATACGCAGTATTTT
cdr3_aa: CASRAQGSDTQYF

v_call: TRBV30
d_call: TRBD1
j_call: TRBJ1-1
cdr3_nt: TGTGCCTGGAGTTTGTCCAGGGGGCGGATAGCTTTCTTT
cdr3_aa: CAWSLSRGRIAFF

v_call: TRBV5-1
d_call: .
j_call: TRBJ2-3
cdr3_nt: TGCGCCAGCAGCTTGTGGTGGGGCCCTGATACGCAGTATTTT
cdr3_aa: CASSLWWGPDTQYF

v_call: TRBV28
d_call: .
j_call: TRBJ2-7
cdr3_nt: TGTGCCAGCAGTCCCCCAAAGGCTAGCCGCTACGAGCAGTACTTC
cdr3_aa: CASSPPKASRYEQYF

v_call: TRBV2
d_call: TRBD1
j_call: TRBJ2-7
cdr3_nt: TGTGCCAGCAAGACAGGGGGCCGGTACGAGCAGTACTTC
cdr3_aa: CASKTGGRYEQYF

v_call: TRBV9
d_call: .
j_call: TRBJ2-1
cdr3_nt: TGTGCCAGCAGTCAACCACGGGGTGAACTTCGGCACAATGAGCAGTTCTTC
cdr3_aa: CASSQPRGELRHNEQFF

v_call: TRBV7-8
d_call: TRBD2
j_call: TRBJ2-1
cdr3_nt: TGTGCCAGCAGCTCCAAGACTAGCGGGAGTTGGTATGAGCAGTTCTTC
cdr3_aa: CASSSKTSGSWYEQFF

v_call: TRBV9
d_call: .
j_call: TRBJ2-4
cdr3_nt: TGTGCCAGCAGCGCCCCACAGGGAATAGCCAAAAACATTCAGTACTTC
cdr3_aa: CASSAPQGIAKNIQYF

v_call: TRBV5-6
d_call: .
j_call: TRBJ2-7
cdr3_nt: TGTGCCAGCAGCTTTTTGGGGGCGTCCTACGAGCAGTACTTC
cdr3_aa: CASSFLGASYEQYF

v_call: TRBV7-2
d_call: TRBD1
j_call: TRBJ1-1
cdr3_nt: TGTGCCAGCAGCTTGGCGGGACAGGGGCGGAACACTGAAGCTTTCTTT
cdr3_aa: CASSLAGQGRNTEAFF

v_call: TRBV30
d_call: TRBD1
j_call: TRBJ1-6
cdr3_nt: TGTGCCTGGAGCTCAACCCTAGGACAGGGATTCTCCTCCTATAATTCACCCCTCCACTTT
cdr3_aa: CAWSSTLGQGFSSYNSPLHF

v_call: TRBV4-2
d_call: TRBD1
j_call: TRBJ1-3
cdr3_nt: TGTGCCAGCAGCCAAGATTCAGGGGGAGGAAACACCATATATTTT
cdr3_aa: CASSQDSGGGNTIYF

v_call: TRBV2
d_call: .
j_call: TRBJ2-1
cdr3_nt: TGTGCCAGCAGAGCGGGCCTTGAGCAGTTCTTC
cdr3_aa: CASRAGLEQFF

v_call: TRBV5-1
d_call: .
j_call: TRBJ2-1
cdr3_nt: TGCGCCAGCAGCTTGCCGTCCAATGAGCAGTTCTTC
cdr3_aa: CASSLPSNEQFF

v_call: TRBV19
d_call: .
j_call: TRBJ2-1
cdr3_nt: TGTGCCAGCAGATACGGGAAACCGGGGGTCTCCTACAATGAGCAGTTCTTC
cdr3_aa: CASRYGKPGVSYNEQFF

v_call: TRBV11-3
d_call: TRBD1
j_call: TRBJ2-1
cdr3_nt: TGTGCCAGCAGCTTAGGGGACAGGAGATACAATGAGCAGTTCTTC
cdr3_aa: CASSLGDRRYNEQFF

v_call: TRBV7-2
d_call: .
j_call: TRBJ2-3
cdr3_nt: TGTGCCAGCAGCCCTCGCCGGGGGGCTGGCACAGATACGCAGTATTTT
cdr3_aa: CASSPRRGAGTDTQYF

v_call: TRBV5-4
d_call: TRBD1
j_call: TRBJ2-3
cdr3_nt: TGTGCCAGCAGCTCTACAGGGGCCTCTAGCACAGATACGCAGTATTTT
cdr3_aa: CASSSTGASSTDTQYF

v_call: TRBV21-1
d_call: .
j_call: TRBJ1-4
cdr3_nt: TGTGCCAGCAGCAAAGCATACAGGGAGAAAGGTGAAAAACTGTTTTTT
cdr3_aa: CASSKAYREKGEKLFF

v_call: TRBV19
d_call: .
j_call: TRBJ1-1
cdr3_nt: TGTGCCAGTAGTATAGGTCCGGGAGTGAGCACTGAAGCTTTCTTT
cdr3_aa: CASSIGPGVSTEAFF

v_call: TRBV4-2
d_call: TRBD1
j_call: TRBJ1-3
cdr3_nt: TGTGCCAGCAGCCCCAGGGGGGTAGGGGAATCTTCTGGAAACACCATATATTTT
cdr3_aa: CASSPRGVGESSGNTIYF

v_call: TRBV19
d_call: .
j_call: TRBJ2-7
cdr3_nt: TGTGCCAGTAGTTCGGCAGGGAAACACTCCTACGAGCAGTACTTC
cdr3_aa: CASSSAGKHSYEQYF